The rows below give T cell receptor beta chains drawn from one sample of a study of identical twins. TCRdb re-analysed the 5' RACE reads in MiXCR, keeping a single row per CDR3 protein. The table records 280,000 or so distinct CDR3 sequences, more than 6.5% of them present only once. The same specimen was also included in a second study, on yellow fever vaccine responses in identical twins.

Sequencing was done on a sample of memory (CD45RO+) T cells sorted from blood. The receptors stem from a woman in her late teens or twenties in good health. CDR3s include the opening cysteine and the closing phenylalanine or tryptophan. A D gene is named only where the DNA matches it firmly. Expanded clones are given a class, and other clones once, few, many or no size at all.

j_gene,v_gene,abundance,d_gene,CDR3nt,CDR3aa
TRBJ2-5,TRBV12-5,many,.,TGTGCTTCCCAGGGCCGGGGGGAGACCCAGTACTTC,CASQGRGETQYF
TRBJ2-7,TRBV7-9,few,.,TGTGCCAGCAGCTTAGCAATTGGCAGGGGCGAGCAGTACTTC,CASSLAIGRGEQYF
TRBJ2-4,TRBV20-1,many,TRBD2,TGCAGTGCAGAACTAGCGGGGGTAAACATTCAGTACTTC,CSAELAGVNIQYF
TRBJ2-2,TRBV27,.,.,TGTGCCAGCAGTTCACCAGAGATGCTCGGGGAGCTGTTTTTT,CASSSPEMLGELFF
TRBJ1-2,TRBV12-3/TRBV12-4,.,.,TGTGCCAGCAGTTTGGCCAGAAACTATGGCTACACCTTC,CASSLARNYGYTF
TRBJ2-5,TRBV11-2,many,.,TGTGCCAGCAGCTACCAAGGTTTCCAAGAGACCCAGTACTTC,CASSYQGFQETQYF
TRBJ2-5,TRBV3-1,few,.,TGTGCCAGCAGCCAAGATGTGGCTAGCCGAGAGACCCAGTACTTC,CASSQDVASRETQYF
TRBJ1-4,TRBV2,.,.,TGTGCCAGCACTACGGATACGGGACTGTTTTTT,CASTTDTGLFF
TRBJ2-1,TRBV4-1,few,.,TGCGCCAGCAGCCAGGGACCGGGACTGAGTTACAATGAGCAGTTCTTC,CASSQGPGLSYNEQFF
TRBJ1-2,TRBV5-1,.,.,TGCGCCAGCAGCCAAGACACGAACTACAACTATGGCTACACCTTC,CASSQDTNYNYGYTF
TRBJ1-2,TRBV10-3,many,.,TGTGCCATTACAAGACAGGATTACTATGGCTACACCTTC,CAITRQDYYGYTF
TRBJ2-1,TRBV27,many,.,TGTGCCAGCAGTTCACGGCCATTGACCTTACATAAGTTCTTC,CASSSRPLTLHKFF
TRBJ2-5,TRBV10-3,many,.,TGTGCCATCAGTGAGTCGACCCTGGTCCAAGAGACCCAGTACTTC,CAISESTLVQETQYF
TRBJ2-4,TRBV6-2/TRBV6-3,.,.,TGTGCCAGCCAACGTGTATCAGGGGACGCGCATCTCCTAGCCAAAAACATTCAGTACTTC,CASQRVSGDAHLLAKNIQYF
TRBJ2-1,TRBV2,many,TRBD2,TGTGCCAGCAGTGGGAGGACTAGCGGATCCAATGAGCAGTTCTTC,CASSGRTSGSNEQFF
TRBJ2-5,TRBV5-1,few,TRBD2,TGCGCCAGCAGCTTGGGGGGCAGCGGGGGCCAAGAGACCCAGTACTTC,CASSLGGSGGQETQYF